The T cell receptor (beta chain) described here comes from a study of cytomegalovirus exposure and HLA in healthy donors. Study-level findings and limits: It was confirmed in vitro that a few of the CMV-associated chains were specific for CMV antigens. Follow-up analysis found HLA locus-dependent TCR association rates, highest for DRB1 and lowest for HLA-C.

CMV serostatus was not recorded for this donor. Primers: 60 Vbeta forward and 13 Jbeta reverse. Generated by immunoSEQ multiplex PCR, the TCRdb table keeps only in-frame clones and is missing some. Found here are more than 55,000 clones, about 83% of them singletons; the top ten hold roughly 1.5%. This clone appeared a few times. Its antigen is as yet unknown. This clonotype was obtained from a human donor in good health. The sample comprised PBMCs.

The CDR3 reads CASSQEGGRFYNEQFF. In DNA form, the CDR3 reads TGCGCCAGCAGCCAAGAAGGGGGACGCTTCTACAATGAGCAGTTCTTC. This chain links TRBV4-1 with TRBJ2-1, with D possibly matching TRBD1 (6 bases). Germline lookup yields CDR1 MGHRA and CDR2 YSYEKL. The CDR3 consists of 16 residues. Trimming removed 0 bases at V and 3 bases at J, with 12 bases between.